These 20 T cell receptor beta chains came from one sample sequenced in a study of blood T cells in healthy people across ages. Using a J-beta primer mix together with a sample-barcoded 5' primer, a second PCR was run for roughly 6 to 12 cycles. TCRdb analysed the 5' RACE reads with MiXCR anew, one entry per CDR3 protein. The data contain about 810,000 distinct CDR3 sequences, 30% to 45% of them singletons. Material for sequencing was blood. The receptor source for this set is a man younger than 30 in good health.

This clonotype showed up just a few times. V and J are TRBV20-1 and TRBJ2-6; 8 bases map to TRBD1. The CDR3 runs 16 residues. V lost 6 bases and J lost 0; bases outside the gene matches: 7. CDR1 DFQATT and CDR2 SNEGSKA come from the germline V gene (reference sequence). CDR3 loop: CSARTGPSSGANVLTF. CDR3 DNA sequence: TGCAGTGCCCGGACAGGGCCCAGCTCTGGGGCCAACGTCCTGACTTTC.

The sample holds a few counts of this clonotype. This chain connects TRBV3-1 to TRBJ2-2; TRBD1 is a possible D gene (5 bases). V was shortened by 2 bases and J by 0 bases, with 10 bases between the two germline ends. The CDR3 has 16 residues. From germline, CDR1 is LGHDT and CDR2 YNNKEL (reference sequence). Here the CDR3 reads CASSQTTGSNTGELFF. The CDR3 nucleotides read TGTGCCAGCAGCCAAACCACAGGATCGAACACCGGGGAGCTGTTTTTT.

The V gene is TRBV7-9, the J gene TRBJ1-1; TRBD1 is a possible D gene (6 bases). V dropped 9 bases and J dropped 1 base, with 21 bases sitting between them. CDR1 is SEHNR and CDR2 is FQNEAQ in the germline V gene (reference sequence). CDR3 length: 16 amino acids. The CDR3 region has the DNA TGTGCCAGTGGGACCAGCCAAGGGACAAGGAACACTGAAGCTTTCTTT. This translates into CASGTSQGTRNTEAFF.

This chain joins TRBV25-1 and TRBJ2-1, with TRBD2 matching 8 bases. The CDR3 has 16 residues. Trimming cost V 4 bases and J 2 bases; bases outside gene matches: 7. Germline CDR1 MGHDK, CDR2 SYGVNS. The CDR3 sequence: CASSGDGGATYNEQFF. The CDR3 DNA reads TGTGCCAGCAGTGGAGACGGGGGGGCAACCTACAATGAGCAGTTCTTC.

This CDR3 reads CSASPSLAGAFGDTQYF. The CDR3 nucleotides are TGCAGTGCTAGCCCCTCTCTAGCGGGGGCCTTCGGAGATACGCAGTATTTT. The chain carries TRBV20-1 and TRBJ2-3; TRBD2 matches 10 bases. Germline V lookup: CDR1 DFQATT, CDR2 SNEGSKA (reference sequence). V was pared by 3 bases and J by 5 bases, with 14 bases of the junction left unmatched. There are 17 residues in the CDR3.

This clonotype was seen a few times. This sequence joins TRBV7-2 and TRBJ2-5, with unresolved D. The V end was cut by 8 bases, the J end by 4 bases, with 14 bases between. The CDR3 length is 13 residues. CDR1 is SGHTA and CDR2 is FQGNSA in the germline V gene. The CDR3 spells CASLKTIRETQYF. CDR3 bases: TGTGCCAGCTTGAAGACAATCCGAGAGACCCAGTACTTC.

This clonotype was seen more than once but under ten times. The genes are TRBV5-5 and TRBJ1-6, with no clear D. The CDR3 length is 15 residues. In germline, CDR1 is SGHKS, CDR2 YYEKEE (reference sequence). V lost 8 bases and J 2 bases, leaving 14 bases between the germline ends. CDR3 sequence: CASTADVPYNSPLHF. CDR3 nucleotide sequence: TGTGCCAGTACAGCGGATGTCCCCTATAATTCACCCCTCCACTTT.

The J gene is TRBJ1-2, the V gene TRBV3-1, with D unresolved. V lost 0 bases, J lost 7 bases, and 9 bases lay in between. The CDR3 is made up of 13 amino acids. Germline-derived CDR1 and CDR2 are LGHDT and YNNKEL (reference sequence). The DNA of the CDR3 is TGTGCCAGCAGCCAAGATCCGGCTCGTGGCTACACCTTC. Translation gives CASSQDPARGYTF. The full variable domain, with the rest looked up from reference TRBV3-1 and TRBJ1-2, is DTAVSQTPKYLVTQMGNDKSIKCEQNLGHDTMYWYKQDSKKFLKIMFSYNNKELIINETVPNRFSPKSPDKAHLNLHINSLELGDSAVYFCASSQDPARGYTFGSGTRLTVV.

This clonotype was found many times. The rearrangement links TRBV12-3 or TRBV12-4 to TRBJ2-1; 15 bases agree with TRBD2. V dropped 6 bases and J dropped 4; count of bases not matched to a gene: 4. CDR3 length equals 16 residues. Here the CDR3 reads CASRPGTSGGYNEQFF. As DNA, the CDR3 is TGTGCCAGCAGACCTGGGACTAGCGGGGGGTACAATGAGCAGTTCTTC.

This sequence joins TRBV10-1 and TRBJ1-4; D unclear. V was cut by 3 bases and J by 0 bases, with 8 bases left in between. Germline V gene lookup returns CDR1 WNHNN and CDR2 SYGVQD (reference sequence). CDR3 length equals 15 residues. The chain's CDR3 is CASSDGAATNEKLFF. As DNA, the CDR3 is TGCGCCAGCAGTGACGGTGCCGCAACTAATGAAAAACTGTTTTTT.

Only a few counts were recorded for this clonotype. The rearrangement uses TRBV7-2 and TRBJ2-3, with 9 bases matching TRBD1. V shed 1 base, J shed 3 bases, and the junction held 8 bases outside the gene matches. The CDR3 spans 17 residues. Per the germline V gene, CDR1 is SGHTA and CDR2 is FQGNSA. The CDR3 region is CASSLGGVGTGTDTQYF. The CDR3 DNA sequence: TGTGCCAGCAGCTTAGGGGGAGTGGGGACAGGGACAGATACGCAGTATTTT. The full variable domain, its missing parts supplied by reference TRBV7-2 and TRBJ2-3, is GAGVSQSPSNKVTEKGKDVELRCDPISGHTALYWYRQSLGQGLEFLIYFQGNSAPDKSGLPSDRFSAERTGGSVSTLTIQRTQQEDSAVYLCASSLGGVGTGTDTQYFGPGTRLTVL.

The rearrangement links TRBV4-3 to TRBJ2-1; D is unclear. Germline CDR1 and CDR2: LGHNA and YSLEER. This CDR3 has 14 residues. V was cut by 0 bases and J by 9 bases, with 12 bases left in between. CDR3 sequence reads: CASSQDLAPGEQFF. The CDR3 nucleotides read TGCGCCAGCAGCCAAGATCTGGCTCCCGGTGAGCAGTTCTTC.

With respect to this clonotype: This clone may be a read error of a much larger clone one base away. The chain couples TRBV4-3 to TRBJ1-2, with D maybe TRBD1 (5 bases). V gave up 3 bases and J gave up 3 bases, with 17 bases separating them. This CDR3 comprises 16 residues. Germline CDR1 LGHNA, CDR2 YSLEER. The CDR3 bases are TGCGCCAGCAGCCAGACCGCAGGGACCCAGGACTATGGCTACACCTTC. It translates to CASSQTAGTQDYGYTF.

This chain uses TRBV3-1 with TRBJ1-2, with 9 positions matching TRBD1. Germline V gene sequence: CDR1 LGHDT, CDR2 YNNKEL (reference sequence). Trimming took 5 bases from V and 8 from J; bases not matched to a gene: 15. The CDR3 runs to 16 residues. The CDR3: CASSSRSGTGPWGYTF. The CDR3 DNA reads as TGTGCCAGCAGCTCTCGATCCGGGACAGGGCCTTGGGGCTACACCTTC.

This clonotype was recorded a few times. This chain connects TRBV7-2 to TRBJ1-5, with TRBD1 as a possible D gene (6 bases). The V gene lost 4 bases and the J gene lost 5 bases, with 12 bases spanning the gap. The CDR3 spans 14 residues. The germline CDR1 and CDR2 sequences are SGHTA and FQGNSA. The CDR3 bases are TGTGCCAGCAGCTACGACAGGACTGATCAGCCCCAGCATTTT. As protein: CASSYDRTDQPQHF.

The V gene is TRBV7-6, the J gene TRBJ2-7; D gene uncertain. The V and J ends lost 2 bases and 7 bases respectively, with 21 bases between them. The CDR3 is 16 amino acids. CDR1 and CDR2 (germline): SGHVS, FNYEAQ. CDR3 residues: CASSLRSQDRVNEQYF. The CDR3 bases are TGTGCCAGCAGCTTAAGGTCCCAGGATAGAGTGAATGAGCAGTACTTC.

This clonotype was observed a few times. The chain combines TRBV27 with TRBJ1-2; possibly TRBD1 for D (5 bases). V was shortened by 3 bases and J by 5 bases, with 13 bases between the two germline ends. CDR3 size: 14 residues. Germline CDR1 and CDR2: MNHEY and SMNVEV (reference sequence). CDR3 in DNA: TGTGCCAGCAGTTTCTCTCCGGAGGGGTATGGCTACACCTTC. Its protein product is CASSFSPEGYGYTF.

This clonotype was counted between two and nine times. This rearrangement joins TRBV15 to TRBJ2-1; TRBD1 aligns across 10 bases. This CDR3 is built from 16 residues. V was clipped by 5 bases and J by 6 bases; unmatched bases: 10. Looked up from germline, CDR1 is LNHNV and CDR2 is YYDKDF (reference sequence). CDR3 sequence reads: CATSDTGQGFVNEQFF. CDR3 coding DNA: TGTGCCACCAGCGATACGGGACAGGGGTTTGTCAATGAGCAGTTCTTC.

This clonotype was counted a few times. The rearrangement uses TRBV20-1 and TRBJ1-5; no clear D gene. Germline CDR1 DFQATT, CDR2 SNEGSKA (reference sequence). Trimming removed 0 bases from V and 0 bases from J, with 3 bases in between. The CDR3 is 13 residues long. The CDR3 DNA sequence: TGCAGTGCTAGAGAAGTTAGCAATCAGCCCCAGCATTTT. It codes for CSAREVSNQPQHF.

The CDR3 here is CASKHGGRLTEAFF. DNA of the CDR3: TGTGCCAGCAAACACGGGGGGCGACTTACTGAAGCTTTCTTT. The chain employs TRBV2 and TRBJ1-1, with a weak D call TRBD1 (6 bases). Germline loops: CDR1 SNHLY, CDR2 FYNNEI. The CDR3 is made up of 14 amino acids. The V gene lost 7 bases and the J gene lost 5 bases, with 17 bases spanning the gap.